The T cell receptor beta chain under discussion was sequenced for a study of identical twins. This clonotype came up a few times. Its antigen remains unknown. TCRdb analysed the 5' RACE reads with MiXCR anew, one entry per CDR3 protein. The repertoire holds more than 1.5 million distinct CDR3 sequences, with about 32% as singletons. Broader study findings: Among monozygotic twins, out-of-frame TCR alpha sharing exceeded what models predicted.

Trimming took off 3 bases at V and 0 bases at J, with 13 bases between the two ends. There are 16 residues in the CDR3. Germline V gene sequence: CDR1 SGHRS, CDR2 YFSETQ. Specimen: cord blood. The receptor's source is a newborn girl in good health. The rearrangement uses TRBV5-1 and TRBJ2-1, with a weak D call TRBD2 (5 bases). The CDR3 region has the DNA TGCGCCAGCAGCTACGGACTCGTGAGCTCCTACAATGAGCAGTTCTTC. This sequence encodes CASSYGLVSSYNEQFF. Filled out from reference TRBV5-1 and TRBJ2-1, the complete variable domain reads KAGVTQTPRYLIKTRGQQVTLSCSPISGHRSVSWYQQTPGQGLQFLFEYFSETQRNKGNFPGRFSGRQFSNSRSEMNVSTLELGDSALYLCASSYGLVSSYNEQFFGPGTRLTVL.